The 11 T cell receptor beta chains listed next were all sequenced from one sample in a study of cytomegalovirus exposure and HLA in healthy donors. Primers for the PCR totalled 60 Vbeta and 13 Jbeta. Method: immunoSEQ multiplex PCR; TCRdb's copy keeps in-frame clones and lacks some. The sample includes around 220,000 clones, 60% to 85% of them seen just once. Sequenced: PBMCs. The origin of the receptors is a man between 35 and 55 years old in good health and CMV-seronegative.

This clone appeared a single time. The junction departs from the called germline gene at one end, perhaps through a read error. The rearrangement links TRBV7-9 to TRBJ1-2; D may be TRBD1 (6 bases). CDR1 and CDR2 (germline): SEHNR, FQNEAQ (reference sequence). This CDR3 region has 15 residues. The CDR3 DNA reads TGTTCCAGCAGCCTACTGGACAGTTCAAACTATGGCTACACCTTC. Translated: CSSSLLDSSNYGYTF. Full variable domain (remainder filled in from reference TRBV7-9 and TRBJ1-2): DTGVSQNPRHKITKRGQNVTFRCDPISEHNRLYWYRQTLGQGPEFLTYFQNEAQLEKSRLLSDRFSAERPKGSFSTLEIQRTEQGDSAMYLCSSSLLDSSNYGYTFGSGTRLTVV.

The V gene is TRBV5-6, the J gene TRBJ2-5, with 8 bases aligning to TRBD2. Germline V gene lookup returns CDR1 SGHDT and CDR2 YYEEEE. The CDR3 runs 16 residues. V shed 4 bases, J shed 3 bases, and the junction held 11 bases outside the gene matches. The CDR3 region is CASSTYTGTREETQYF. CDR3 bases: TGTGCCAGCAGCACGTACACCGGGACTAGAGAAGAGACCCAGTACTTC.

V usage is TRBV5-1 and J usage is TRBJ2-7, with D tentatively TRBD1 (6 bases). The length of the CDR3 is 14 residues. The germline gives CDR1 SGHRS, CDR2 YFSETQ. Trimming cost V 4 bases and J 2 bases, with 13 bases left between them. CDR3 nucleotide sequence: TGCGCCAGCAGCGGGGGTGGGGGCCCCTACGAGCAGTACTTC. This sequence encodes CASSGGGGPYEQYF.

The chain combines TRBV15 with TRBJ1-4, with 9 bases fitting TRBD1. With V trimmed by 5 bases and J by 8 bases, 6 bases remained unmatched. The CDR3 is made up of 14 amino acids. Germline V gene lookup returns CDR1 LNHNV and CDR2 YYDKDF (reference sequence). This CDR3 reads CATSGRQGGEKLFF. CDR3 coding DNA: TGTGCCACCAGCGGTCGACAGGGGGGGGAAAAACTGTTTTTT. Together with reference TRBV15 and TRBJ1-4, the CDR3 gives the full variable domain: DAMVIQNPRYQVTQFGKPVTLSCSQTLNHNVMYWYQQKSSQAPKLLFHYYDKDFNNEADTPDNFQSRRPNTSFCFLDIRSPGLGDTAMYLCATSGRQGGEKLFFGSGTQLSVL.

This clone was seen a few times. The rearrangement joins TRBV5-5 to TRBJ1-1, with 8 positions matching TRBD1. Germline trimming cut 4 bases from V and 2 bases from J; bases unmatched to any gene: 7. The length of the CDR3 is 15 residues. Germline V gene sequence: CDR1 SGHKS, CDR2 YYEKEE (reference sequence). The DNA for the CDR3 is TGTGCCAGCAGCCGGACAGGGCTCGACAACACTGAAGCTTTCTTT. Translating it yields CASSRTGLDNTEAFF.

The chain employs TRBV7-2 and TRBJ2-7; D is ambiguous. Per the germline V gene, CDR1 is SGHTA and CDR2 is FQGNSA. V lost 1 base to trimming and J lost 0 bases, with 7 bases between them. The CDR3 totals 14 residues. The CDR3 DNA follows: TGTGCCAGCAGCTTAGGACATTCCTCCTACGAGCAGTACTTC. Its translation: CASSLGHSSYEQYF.

This sequence joins TRBV5-1 and TRBJ1-3, with D hard to call. This CDR3 contains 14 residues. Germline-derived CDR1 and CDR2 are SGHRS and YFSETQ. Trimming stripped 8 bases from V and 2 bases from J, with 14 bases between. CDR3 amino acids: CASSDDSTGNTIYF. The CDR3 bases are TGCGCCAGTTCAGATGACTCAACTGGAAACACCATATATTTT.

The chain employs TRBV6-1 and TRBJ1-1; no reliable D call. Trimming cost V 4 bases and J 0 bases, with 9 bases left between them. This CDR3 contains 14 residues. Per the germline V gene, CDR1 is MNHNS and CDR2 is SASEGT. CDR3 sequence reads: CASSADTLNTEAFF. The CDR3, as DNA: TGTGCCAGCAGTGCAGACACTTTGAACACTGAAGCTTTCTTT.

CDR3 sequence reads: CASSLGSGWDQPQHF. CDR3 DNA sequence: TGTGCCAGCAGCTTAGGGTCAGGGTGGGATCAGCCCCAGCATTTT. V usage is TRBV7-2 and J usage is TRBJ1-5, with TRBD1 as a possible D gene (5 bases). CDR3 size: 15 residues. V dropped 1 base and J dropped 5 bases, with 12 bases sitting between them. CDR1 and CDR2 (germline): SGHTA, FQGNSA.

This chain joins TRBV28 and TRBJ2-7; 7 bases map to TRBD1. Germline V gene lookup returns CDR1 MDHEN and CDR2 SYDVKM. This CDR3 contains 14 residues. The CDR3 spells CAAGVQGSPYEQYF. For the CDR3, the DNA is TGTGCAGCAGGAGTACAGGGGTCCCCCTACGAGCAGTACTTC.

V and J are TRBV4-1 and TRBJ1-1, with D maybe TRBD1 (5 bases). CDR1 and CDR2 (germline): MGHRA, YSYEKL. V lost 1 base and J 0 bases, leaving 9 bases between the germline ends. The CDR3 consists of 15 residues. The CDR3 spells CASSQGGTVNTEAFF. The CDR3 nucleotides are TGCGCCAGCAGCCAAGGCGGGACGGTGAACACTGAAGCTTTCTTT.